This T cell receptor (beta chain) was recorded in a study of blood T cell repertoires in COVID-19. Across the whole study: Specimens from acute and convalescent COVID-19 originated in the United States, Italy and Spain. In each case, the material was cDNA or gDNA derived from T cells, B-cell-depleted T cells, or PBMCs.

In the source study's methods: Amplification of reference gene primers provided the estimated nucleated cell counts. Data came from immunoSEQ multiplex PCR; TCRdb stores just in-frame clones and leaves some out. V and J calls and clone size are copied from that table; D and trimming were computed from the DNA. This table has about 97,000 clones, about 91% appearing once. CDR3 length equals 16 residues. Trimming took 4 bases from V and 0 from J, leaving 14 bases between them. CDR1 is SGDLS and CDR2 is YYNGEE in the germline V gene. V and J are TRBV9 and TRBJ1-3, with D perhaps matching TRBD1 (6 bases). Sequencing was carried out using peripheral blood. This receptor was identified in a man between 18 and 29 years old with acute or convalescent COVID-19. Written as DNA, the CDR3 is TGTGCCAGCAGCACCCGACAGGATATCTCTGGAAACACCATATATTTT. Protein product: CASSTRQDISGNTIYF. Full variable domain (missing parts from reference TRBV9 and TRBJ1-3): DSGVTQTPKHLITATGQRVTLRCSPRSGDLSVYWYQQSLDQGLQFLIQYYNGEERAKGNILERFSAQQFPDLHSELNLSSLELGDSALYFCASSTRQDISGNTIYFGEGSWLTVV.